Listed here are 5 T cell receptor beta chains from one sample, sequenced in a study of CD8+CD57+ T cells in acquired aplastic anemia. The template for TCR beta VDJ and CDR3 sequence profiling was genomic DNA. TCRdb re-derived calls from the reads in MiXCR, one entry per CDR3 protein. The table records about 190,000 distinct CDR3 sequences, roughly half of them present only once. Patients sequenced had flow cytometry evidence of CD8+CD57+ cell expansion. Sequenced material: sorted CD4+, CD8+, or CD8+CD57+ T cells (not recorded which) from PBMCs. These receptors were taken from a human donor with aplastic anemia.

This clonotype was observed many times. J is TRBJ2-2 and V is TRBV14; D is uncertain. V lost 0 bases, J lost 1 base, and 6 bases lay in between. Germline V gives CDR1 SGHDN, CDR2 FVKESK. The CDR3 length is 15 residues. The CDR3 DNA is TGTGCCAGCAGCCAAGAGCTGGGGAACACCGGGGAGCTGTTTTTT. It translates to CASSQELGNTGELFF.

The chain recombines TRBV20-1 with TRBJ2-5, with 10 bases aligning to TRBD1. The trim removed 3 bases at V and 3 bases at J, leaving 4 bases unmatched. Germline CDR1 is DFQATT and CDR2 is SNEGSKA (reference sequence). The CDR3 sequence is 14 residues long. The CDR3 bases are TGCAGTGCTAGTCAAGGGACAGGGGAAGAGACCCAGTACTTC. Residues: CSASQGTGEETQYF.

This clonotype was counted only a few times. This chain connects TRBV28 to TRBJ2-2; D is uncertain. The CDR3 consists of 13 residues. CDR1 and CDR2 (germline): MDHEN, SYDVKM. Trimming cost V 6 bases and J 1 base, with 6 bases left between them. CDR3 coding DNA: TGTGCCAGCAGAACCGGGAACACCGGGGAGCTGTTTTTT. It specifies CASRTGNTGELFF.

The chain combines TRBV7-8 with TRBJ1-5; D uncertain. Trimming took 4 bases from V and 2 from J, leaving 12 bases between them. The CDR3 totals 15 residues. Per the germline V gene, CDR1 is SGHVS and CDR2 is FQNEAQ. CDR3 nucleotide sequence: TGTGCCAGCAGCTCTGGGGTCGAGCGCAATCAGCCCCAGCATTTT. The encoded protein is CASSSGVERNQPQHF.

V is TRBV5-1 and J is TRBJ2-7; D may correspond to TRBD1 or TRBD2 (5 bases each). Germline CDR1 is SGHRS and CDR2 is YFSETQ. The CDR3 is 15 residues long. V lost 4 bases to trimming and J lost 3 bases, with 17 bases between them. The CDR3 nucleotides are TGCGCCAGCAGCGAGGGTACAAGTGGGGGCTACGAGCAGTACTTC. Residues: CASSEGTSGGYEQYF.